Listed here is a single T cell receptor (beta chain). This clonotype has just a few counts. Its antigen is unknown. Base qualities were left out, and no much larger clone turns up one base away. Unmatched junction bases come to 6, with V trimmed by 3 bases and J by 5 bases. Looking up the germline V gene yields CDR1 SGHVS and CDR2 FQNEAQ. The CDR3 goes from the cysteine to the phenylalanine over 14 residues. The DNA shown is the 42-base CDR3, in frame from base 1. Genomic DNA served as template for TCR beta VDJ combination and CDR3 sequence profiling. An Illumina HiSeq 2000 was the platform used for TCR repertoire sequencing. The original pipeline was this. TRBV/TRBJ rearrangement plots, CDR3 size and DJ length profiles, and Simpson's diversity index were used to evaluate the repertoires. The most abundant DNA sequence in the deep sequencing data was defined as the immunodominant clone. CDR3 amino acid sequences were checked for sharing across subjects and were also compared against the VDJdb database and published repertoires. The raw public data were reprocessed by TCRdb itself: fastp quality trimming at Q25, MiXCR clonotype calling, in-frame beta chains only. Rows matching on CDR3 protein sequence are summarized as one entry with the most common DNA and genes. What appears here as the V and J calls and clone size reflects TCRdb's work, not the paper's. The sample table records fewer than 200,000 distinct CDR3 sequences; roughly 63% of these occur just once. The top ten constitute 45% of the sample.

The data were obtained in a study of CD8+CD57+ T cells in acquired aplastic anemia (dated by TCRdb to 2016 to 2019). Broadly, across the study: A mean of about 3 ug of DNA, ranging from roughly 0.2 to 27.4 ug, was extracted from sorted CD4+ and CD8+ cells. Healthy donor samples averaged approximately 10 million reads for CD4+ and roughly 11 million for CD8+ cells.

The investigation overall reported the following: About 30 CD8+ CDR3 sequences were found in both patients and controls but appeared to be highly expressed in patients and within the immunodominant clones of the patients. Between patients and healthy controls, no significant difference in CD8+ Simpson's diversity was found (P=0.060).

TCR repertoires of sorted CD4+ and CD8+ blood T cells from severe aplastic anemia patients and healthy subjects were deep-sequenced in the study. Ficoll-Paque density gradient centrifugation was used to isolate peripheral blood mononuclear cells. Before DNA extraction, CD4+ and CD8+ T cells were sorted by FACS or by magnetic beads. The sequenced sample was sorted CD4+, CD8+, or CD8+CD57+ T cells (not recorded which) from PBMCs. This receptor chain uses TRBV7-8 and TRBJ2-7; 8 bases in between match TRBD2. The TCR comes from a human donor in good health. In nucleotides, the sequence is TGTGCCAGCAGCTTGAGGGTACTAGCGGACGAGCAGTACTTC. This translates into CASSLRVLADEQYF.